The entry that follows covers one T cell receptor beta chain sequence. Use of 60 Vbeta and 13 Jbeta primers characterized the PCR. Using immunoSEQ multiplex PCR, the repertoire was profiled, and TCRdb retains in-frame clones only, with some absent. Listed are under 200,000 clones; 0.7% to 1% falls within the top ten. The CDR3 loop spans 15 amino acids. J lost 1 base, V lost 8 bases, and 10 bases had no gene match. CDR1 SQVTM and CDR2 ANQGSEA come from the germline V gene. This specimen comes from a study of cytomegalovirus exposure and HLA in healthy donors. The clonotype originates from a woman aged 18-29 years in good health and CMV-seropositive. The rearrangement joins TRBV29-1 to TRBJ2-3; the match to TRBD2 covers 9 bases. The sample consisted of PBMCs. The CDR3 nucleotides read TGCAGCTCCGAGACGGGCGGGAGGGGCACAGATACGCAGTATTTT. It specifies CSSETGGRGTDTQYF.